The clone carrying this TCR beta chain was seen a few times. No antigen is known for it. Germline CDR1 SGHRS, CDR2 YFSETQ. Trimming pared 4 bases from V and 4 bases from J, leaving 12 bases between. This CDR3 has 14 amino acids. This entry comes from a study of beta chain features in type 1 diabetes. Expressed TCRB transcripts were sequenced after all isolated RNA was converted to cDNA. The table came from immunoSEQ multiplex PCR; TCRdb's copy has only in-frame clones and leaves some out. The top ten hold 0.046% of the sample, which has roughly 450,000 clones, roughly 11% seen once. Whole-study findings and limits: Reduced insertions and increased deletions marked VDJ junctions in type 1 diabetes patients.

V gene TRBV5-1 combines with J gene TRBJ2-1, with TRBD1 as a possible D gene (6 bases). The sample was naive CD4+ T cells from blood. This clonotype was obtained from a woman between 18 and 30 years old in good health. DNA for the CDR3: TGCGCCAGCAGCCCCGGGACAACATACAATGAGCAGTTCTTC. Translated: CASSPGTTYNEQFF.